What follows are 16 T cell receptor beta chains derived from one specimen sequenced in a study of early T cells in non-severe SARS-CoV-2 infection. Via MiXCR, TCRdb re-called the 5' RACE reads, giving one row per CDR3 protein. This sample has around 45,000 distinct CDR3 sequences; 3% to 4% occur once, and the top ten carry around 2.8%. Sequencing was carried out using whole blood. All receptors come from an adult who was a healthcare worker with PCR-confirmed SARS-CoV-2 infection or an uninfected control (not recorded which).

In this sample, this clonotype turned up many times. CDR3 residues: CASSVNRGSSGNTIYF. The CDR3 DNA follows: TGTGCCAGCAGCGTAAACAGGGGGTCCTCTGGAAACACCATATATTTT. The chain is built from TRBV5-4 and TRBJ1-3; 8 nucleotides align to TRBD1. This CDR3 contains 16 residues. CDR1 and CDR2 (germline): SGHNT, YYREEE (reference sequence). With V trimmed by 4 bases and J by 0 bases, 6 bases remained unmatched.

There are many counts of this clonotype. The genes are TRBV13 and TRBJ2-3, with a weak D call TRBD2 (6 bases). Trimming removed 6 bases at V and 3 bases at J, with 22 bases between. Looked up from germline, CDR1 is PRHDT and CDR2 is FYEKMQ (reference sequence). This CDR3 has 17 residues. Written as DNA, the CDR3 is TGTGCCAGCAGTTCCCCCCGGACTACCCGAACTACAGATACGCAGTATTTT. Amino acid sequence: CASSSPRTTRTTDTQYF.

This clonotype was observed a few times. CDR3 nucleotide sequence: TGTGCCAGCAGTTTAACGGGGGGGCTAGGGGCCAACGTCCTGACTTTC. This sequence encodes CASSLTGGLGANVLTF. V gene TRBV27 combines with J gene TRBJ2-6; TRBD2 agrees at 8 bases. The CDR3 has 16 amino acids. The junction had 4 bases not matched to a gene; V was cut back by 2 bases and J by 4 bases. Germline V CDR1 and CDR2: MNHEY, SMNVEV (reference sequence).

The CDR3 spells CASSLGGRANYGYTF. CDR3 bases: TGCGCCAGCAGCTTAGGAGGGAGAGCTAACTATGGCTACACCTTC. This chain connects TRBV5-1 to TRBJ1-2; unclear D gene. The germline V gene encodes CDR1 SGHRS and CDR2 YFSETQ. The CDR3 loop spans 15 amino acids. With 2 bases removed from V and 0 bases from J, the gap between germline ends came to 11 bases.

This clonotype was seen at least ten times. This chain connects TRBV5-5 to TRBJ2-6; D gene unclear. Trimming left V 4 bases short and J 1 base short, with 9 bases between. Germline-derived CDR1 and CDR2 are SGHKS and YYEKEE (reference sequence). The CDR3 is 15 amino acids. CDR3 residues: CASSPRNSGANVLTF. The CDR3 DNA follows: TGTGCCAGCAGCCCTCGGAATTCTGGGGCCAACGTCCTGACTTTC.

This clonotype was recorded a few times. This chain links TRBV7-2 with TRBJ2-5; maybe TRBD1 (8 bases). Per germline, CDR1 SGHTA and CDR2 FQGNSA. V was pared by 1 base and J by 0 bases, with 21 bases between. The CDR3 is 19 residues long. For the CDR3, the DNA is TGTGCCAGCAGCTTAGTGCAGGGGGCGGCGCGGGGGAACCAAGAGACCCAGTACTTC. Amino acid sequence: CASSLVQGAARGNQETQYF.

This clonotype has at least ten counts. This rearrangement joins TRBV7-3 to TRBJ2-7; D ambiguous. The ends were cut back, 0 bases at V and 6 bases at J, with 12 bases in the middle. Germline loops: CDR1 SGHTA, CDR2 FQGTGA. The CDR3 totals 14 residues. Here the CDR3 reads CASSLTHGSSEQYF. CDR3 nucleotides: TGTGCCAGCAGCTTAACCCATGGTAGCAGCGAGCAGTACTTC.

This clonotype was seen repeatedly, ten times or more. V is TRBV11-2 and J is TRBJ2-7; D gene unclear. This CDR3 spans 13 amino acids. CDR1 and CDR2 (germline): SGHAT, FQNNGV. V shed 6 bases and J shed 6 bases, with 15 bases lying between them. DNA for the CDR3: TGTGCCAGCAGTCTACAAAGGGTTGTCGAGCAGTACTTC. It specifies CASSLQRVVEQYF.

This clonotype came up many times. This chain uses TRBV7-6 with TRBJ1-1, with D uncertain. Looked up from germline, CDR1 is SGHVS and CDR2 is FNYEAQ. This CDR3 comprises 13 residues. Deletions cut 6 bases from V and 5 bases from J, with 13 bases between. The CDR3 protein is CASSLHEETEAFF. CDR3 coding DNA: TGTGCCAGCAGTCTTCACGAGGAGACTGAAGCTTTCTTT.

This clonotype was observed many times. The chain couples TRBV19 to TRBJ2-5, with 11 bases that match TRBD2. From germline, CDR1 is LNHDA and CDR2 SQIVND (reference sequence). The CDR3 contains 17 residues. J was trimmed by 2 bases and V by 5 bases; bases with no gene match: 10. The CDR3 reads CASSLRGLAGLQETQYF. CDR3 nucleotide sequence: TGTGCCAGTAGTCTACGAGGACTAGCGGGCTTACAAGAGACCCAGTACTTC.

The V gene is TRBV11-2, the J gene TRBJ2-5; D not certain. Looked up from germline, CDR1 is SGHAT and CDR2 is FQNNGV. The CDR3 extends over 15 amino acids. The V gene lost 2 bases and the J gene lost 2 bases, with 12 bases spanning the gap. The CDR3 sequence: CASSLRASKQETQYF. As DNA, the CDR3 is TGTGCCAGCAGCTTACGTGCCAGTAAACAAGAGACCCAGTACTTC.

This clonotype was detected only a few times. The V call is TRBV20-1, the J call TRBJ1-1; the D is unclear. The germline V gene has CDR1 DFQATT and CDR2 SNEGSKA (reference sequence). This CDR3 is 10 amino acids long. V was clipped by 3 bases and J by 11 bases, with 10 bases between them. The DNA of the CDR3 is TGCAGTGCTAGGAATATGAGGGCTTTCTTT. It yields the protein CSARNMRAFF.

This clonotype was seen many times. At one of its ends the junction is not consistent with the germline gene, which may arise from a read error. The chain combines TRBV6-5 with TRBJ2-6; D is perhaps TRBD2 (5 bases). Per the germline V gene, CDR1 is MNHEY and CDR2 is SVGAGI. The CDR3 runs 16 residues. The CDR3 sequence is CASSNSRAPWANVLTF. CDR3 DNA: TGTGCCAGCAGTAACTCGAGGGCGCCCTGGGCCAACGTCCTGACTTTC.

This chain links TRBV7-6 with TRBJ1-4; TRBD1 might be the D (5 bases). Trimming removed 2 bases at V and 3 bases at J, with 16 bases between. The germline V gene has CDR1 SGHVS and CDR2 FNYEAQ. This CDR3 spans 17 amino acids. This chain's CDR3 is CASSLFSRGNSNEKLFF. The CDR3, as DNA: TGTGCCAGCAGCTTATTTTCGCGGGGGAATTCTAATGAAAAACTGTTTTTT.

At least ten counts were recorded for this clonotype. This chain uses TRBV20-1 with TRBJ2-7; D is ambiguous. The CDR3 length is 14 residues. Germline V CDR1 and CDR2: DFQATT, SNEGSKA (reference sequence). V lost 2 bases and J lost 0, with 11 bases in between. The chain's CDR3 is CSARNSGGSYEQYF. CDR3 nucleotide sequence: TGCAGTGCTAGAAATTCAGGCGGCTCCTACGAGCAGTACTTC.

V gene TRBV13 combines with J gene TRBJ1-1; D unresolved. The germline CDR1 and CDR2 sequences are PRHDT and FYEKMQ (reference sequence). The ends were cut back, 4 bases at V and 3 bases at J, with 9 bases in the middle. The CDR3 sequence is 13 residues long. DNA for the CDR3: TGTGCCAGCAGCTCGCCCTCAGACACTGAAGCTTTCTTT. Translation gives CASSSPSDTEAFF.